The clone carrying this T cell receptor beta chain was seen a few times. The antigen is undetermined. Amplification of TCR beta CDR3 regions used RNA as the template. The study used the HTBI primer set for a first-round RT-PCR of the TCR CDR3. A single record per CDR3 protein comes from TCRdb applying MiXCR to the multiplex PCR reads. Altogether a few hundred thousand distinct CDR3 sequences are present, 12% to 15% being singletons, with the ten largest covering about a third. This entry is derived from a study of T cells in Graves' hyperthyroidism and ophthalmopathy. V was trimmed by 6 bases and J by 0 bases, leaving 17 bases between them. Germline V gene data show CDR1 as MGHDK and CDR2 as SYGVNS. CDR3 length: 17 amino acids. Broader study findings: A model of 13 V-J pairs discriminated ophthalmopathy from stable hyperthyroidism. Researchers found most expanded thyroid clonotypes above 0.001 in blood as well.

Among ophthalmopathy patients, the Clinical Activity Score reached at least 3, the NOSPECS grade reached at least 4, and duration remained under 3 months. Source material for PBMCs was more than 7.5 ml fresh peripheral blood. This clonotype originated in a middle-aged woman with Graves' ophthalmopathy. This sequence joins TRBV25-1 and TRBJ2-2; a weak D match, TRBD1 (6 bases). The specimen sequenced was blood. Written as DNA, the CDR3 is TGTGCCAGCAGAGACCAAGGAAACAGGGCGAACACCGGGGAGCTGTTTTTT. Translation gives CASRDQGNRANTGELFF. The variable domain in full, completed from reference TRBV25-1 and TRBJ2-2, reads EADIYQTPRYLVIGTGKKITLECSQTMGHDKMYWYQQDPGMELHLIHYSYGVNSTEKGDLSSESTVSRIRTEHFPLTLESARPSHTSQYLCASRDQGNRANTGELFFGEGSRLTVL.